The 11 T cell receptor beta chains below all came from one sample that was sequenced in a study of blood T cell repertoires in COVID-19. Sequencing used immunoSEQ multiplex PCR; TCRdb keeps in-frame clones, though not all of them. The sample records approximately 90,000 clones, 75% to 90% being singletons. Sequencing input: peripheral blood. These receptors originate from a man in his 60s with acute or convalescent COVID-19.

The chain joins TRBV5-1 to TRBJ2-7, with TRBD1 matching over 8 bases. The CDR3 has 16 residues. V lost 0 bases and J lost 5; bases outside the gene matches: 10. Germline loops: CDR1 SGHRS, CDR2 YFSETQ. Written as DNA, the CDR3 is TGCGCCAGCAGCTTGGCAGGACAGGGAAGATTTAACGAGCAGTACTTC. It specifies CASSLAGQGRFNEQYF. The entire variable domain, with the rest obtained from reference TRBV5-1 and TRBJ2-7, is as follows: KAGVTQTPRYLIKTRGQQVTLSCSPISGHRSVSWYQQTPGQGLQFLFEYFSETQRNKGNFPGRFSGRQFSNSRSEMNVSTLELGDSALYLCASSLAGQGRFNEQYFGPGTRLTVT.

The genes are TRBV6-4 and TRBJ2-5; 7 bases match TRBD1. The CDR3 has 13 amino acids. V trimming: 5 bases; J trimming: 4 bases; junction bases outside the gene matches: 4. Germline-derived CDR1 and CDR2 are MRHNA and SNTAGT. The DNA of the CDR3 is TGTGCCAGCAGTAATAACAGGGGAGAGACCCAGTACTTC. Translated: CASSNNRGETQYF.

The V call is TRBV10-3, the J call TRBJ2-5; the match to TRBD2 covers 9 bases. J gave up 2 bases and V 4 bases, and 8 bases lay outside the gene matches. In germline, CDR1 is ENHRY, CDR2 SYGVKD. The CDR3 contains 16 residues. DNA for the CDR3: TGTGCCATCAGTGGGCTAGCGGGGCAAATGCAAGAGACCCAGTACTTC. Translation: CAISGLAGQMQETQYF.

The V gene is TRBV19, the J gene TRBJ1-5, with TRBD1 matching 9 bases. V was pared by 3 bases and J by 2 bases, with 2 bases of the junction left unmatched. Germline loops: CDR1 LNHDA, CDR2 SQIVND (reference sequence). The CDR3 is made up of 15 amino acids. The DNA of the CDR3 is TGTGCCAGTAGTATCTGGACAGGGGGCAATCAGCCCCAGCATTTT. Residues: CASSIWTGGNQPQHF.

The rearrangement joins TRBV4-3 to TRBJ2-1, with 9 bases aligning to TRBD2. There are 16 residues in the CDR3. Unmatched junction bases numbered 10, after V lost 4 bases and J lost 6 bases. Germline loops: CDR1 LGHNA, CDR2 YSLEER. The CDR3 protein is CASSRELAGLFNEQFF. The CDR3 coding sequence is TGCGCCAGCAGCCGTGAACTAGCGGGCCTGTTCAATGAGCAGTTCTTC.

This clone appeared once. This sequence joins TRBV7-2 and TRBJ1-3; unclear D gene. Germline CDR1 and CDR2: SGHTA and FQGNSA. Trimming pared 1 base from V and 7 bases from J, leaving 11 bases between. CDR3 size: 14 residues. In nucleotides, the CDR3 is TGTGCCAGCAGCTTAGAAGCCACTCGGAACACCATATATTTT. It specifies CASSLEATRNTIYF. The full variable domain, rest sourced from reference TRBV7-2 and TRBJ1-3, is GAGVSQSPSNKVTEKGKDVELRCDPISGHTALYWYRQSLGQGLEFLIYFQGNSAPDKSGLPSDRFSAERTGGSVSTLTIQRTQQEDSAVYLCASSLEATRNTIYFGEGSWLTVV.

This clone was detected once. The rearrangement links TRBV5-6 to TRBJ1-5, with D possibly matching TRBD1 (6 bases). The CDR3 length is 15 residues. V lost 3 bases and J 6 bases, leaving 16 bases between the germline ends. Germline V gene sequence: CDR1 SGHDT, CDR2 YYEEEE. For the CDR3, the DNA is TGTGCCAGCAGCTCTAAGCAGGGGCAAGTTCAGCCCCAGCATTTT. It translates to CASSSKQGQVQPQHF.

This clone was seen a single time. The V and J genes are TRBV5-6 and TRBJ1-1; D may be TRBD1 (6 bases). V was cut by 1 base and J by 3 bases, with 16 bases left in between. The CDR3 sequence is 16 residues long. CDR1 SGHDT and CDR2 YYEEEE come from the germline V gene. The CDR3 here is CASSLRRQDRHTEAFF. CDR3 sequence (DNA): TGTGCCAGCAGCTTGAGACGACAGGATAGGCACACTGAAGCTTTCTTT.

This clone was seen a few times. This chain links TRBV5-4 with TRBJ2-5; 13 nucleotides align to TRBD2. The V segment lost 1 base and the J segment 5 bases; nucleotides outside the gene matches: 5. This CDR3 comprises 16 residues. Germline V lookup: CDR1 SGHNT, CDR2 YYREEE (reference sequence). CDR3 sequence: CASSLTSGGAWETQYF. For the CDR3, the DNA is TGTGCCAGCAGCTTGACTAGCGGGGGGGCGTGGGAGACCCAGTACTTC. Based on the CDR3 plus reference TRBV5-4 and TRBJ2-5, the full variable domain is ETGVTQSPTHLIKTRGQQVTLRCSSQSGHNTVSWYQQALGQGPQFIFQYYREEENGRGNFPPRFSGLQFPNYSSELNVNALELDDSALYLCASSLTSGGAWETQYFGPGTRLLVL.

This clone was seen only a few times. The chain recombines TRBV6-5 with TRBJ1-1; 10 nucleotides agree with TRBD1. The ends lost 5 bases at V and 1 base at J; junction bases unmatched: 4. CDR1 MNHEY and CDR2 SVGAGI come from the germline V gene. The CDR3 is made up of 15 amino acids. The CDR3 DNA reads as TGTGCCAGCAGTCCGACAGGGGGCGCGAACACTGAAGCTTTCTTT. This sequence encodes CASSPTGGANTEAFF.

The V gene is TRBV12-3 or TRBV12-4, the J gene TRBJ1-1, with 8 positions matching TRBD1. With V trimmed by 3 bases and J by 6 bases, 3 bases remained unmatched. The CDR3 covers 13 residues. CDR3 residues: CASSLVQGAEAFF. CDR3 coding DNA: TGTGCCAGCAGTTTGGTACAGGGGGCTGAAGCTTTCTTT.